A single sample is the source of the 12 T cell receptor beta chains below, sequenced in a study of blood T cell repertoires in COVID-19. Method: immunoSEQ multiplex PCR; TCRdb's copy keeps in-frame clones and lacks some. The sample lists around 150,000 clones; roughly 84% were seen once. The material sequenced was peripheral blood. These receptors all come from a man between 40 and 49 years old with acute or convalescent COVID-19.

The chain couples TRBV2 to TRBJ2-3; 9 bases match TRBD1. Germline CDR1 SNHLY, CDR2 FYNNEI. Trimming removed 5 bases from V and 5 bases from J; junction bases left unmatched: 14. The CDR3 contains 17 residues. The CDR3 protein is CASSQSRQGEVIDTQYF. The CDR3, as DNA: TGTGCCAGCAGTCAGTCGCGACAGGGGGAAGTAATAGATACGCAGTATTTT.

The chain couples TRBV9 to TRBJ1-1, with D maybe TRBD1 (6 bases). Trimming shortened V by 0 bases and J by 2 bases, and 11 bases separated the two germline ends. This CDR3 spans 15 amino acids. CDR1 and CDR2 (germline): SGDLS, YYNGEE. As DNA, the CDR3 is TGTGCCAGCAGCGTAGGAAGGGGGTCCAACACTGAAGCTTTCTTT. Encoded protein: CASSVGRGSNTEAFF.

In its sample, this clone was seen a few times. V and J are TRBV7-9 and TRBJ1-2; TRBD1 is a possible D gene (5 bases). The CDR3 extends over 15 amino acids. V was cut by 1 base and J by 7 bases, with 16 bases left in between. The germline V gene has CDR1 SEHNR and CDR2 FQNEAQ (reference sequence). CDR3 sequence (DNA): TGTGCCAGCAGCTTAGAAGGGGCGAGTTCGGCTGGCTACACCTTC. It yields the protein CASSLEGASSAGYTF.

V is TRBV5-5 and J is TRBJ1-1; maybe TRBD1 (6 bases). V shed 4 bases and J shed 2 bases, with 15 bases lying between them. Germline V lookup: CDR1 SGHKS, CDR2 YYEKEE (reference sequence). The CDR3 is 15 residues long. The CDR3 DNA follows: TGTGCCAGCAGCCCGATGGACAGCCCTAACACTGAAGCTTTCTTT. Residues: CASSPMDSPNTEAFF.

Only a few counts were recorded for this clone. The CDR3 region has the DNA TGCAGCGTTGAAGGCCGGGCAGGGGGCAACTATGGCTACACCTTC. Translated, it gives CSVEGRAGGNYGYTF. J is TRBJ1-2 and V is TRBV29-1; TRBD1 aligns across 8 bases. CDR1 is SQVTM and CDR2 is ANQGSEA in the germline V gene. This CDR3 is 15 amino acids long. Unmatched junction bases numbered 6, after V lost 1 base and J lost 2 bases.

The rearrangement joins TRBV6-6 to TRBJ1-1; unclear D gene. This CDR3 contains 13 residues. Germline values: CDR1 MNHNY, CDR2 SVGAGI (reference sequence). The V end was cut by 5 bases, the J end by 1 base, with 8 bases between. CDR3 nucleotides: TGTGCCAGCAGTCGACCAGGGAACACTGAAGCTTTCTTT. This translates into CASSRPGNTEAFF.

The V and J genes are TRBV13 and TRBJ2-2, with 9 nucleotides matching TRBD2. CDR3 length: 19 amino acids. V shed 1 base, J shed 1 base, and the junction held 10 bases outside the gene matches. Looked up from germline, CDR1 is PRHDT and CDR2 is FYEKMQ (reference sequence). CDR3 amino acids: CASSLVFSAGGMNTGELFF. In DNA form, the CDR3 reads TGTGCCAGCAGCTTAGTCTTCTCGGCGGGGGGGATGAACACCGGGGAGCTGTTTTTT.

The chain is built from TRBV7-9 and TRBJ1-1; D is ambiguous. Trimming removed 5 bases from V and 0 bases from J, with 7 bases in between. This CDR3 has 13 residues. CDR1 is SEHNR and CDR2 is FQNEAQ in the germline V gene (reference sequence). Written as DNA, the CDR3 is TGTGCCAGCAGCCCTAGTCTGAACACTGAAGCTTTCTTT. Protein product: CASSPSLNTEAFF.

The chain carries TRBV6-6 and TRBJ1-1; 7 nucleotides agree with TRBD1. Germline V lookup: CDR1 MNHNY, CDR2 SVGAGI (reference sequence). This CDR3 region has 11 residues. J lost 4 bases, V lost 11 bases, and 4 bases had no gene match. CDR3 coding DNA: TGTGCCGCACAGGGGAGCACTGAAGCTTTCTTT. This translates into CAAQGSTEAFF.

The CDR3: CASSTILAGGRGTDTQYF. The DNA for the CDR3 is TGTGCCAGCAGCACGATACTAGCGGGGGGGCGAGGCACAGATACGCAGTATTTT. The chain has TRBV5-6 and TRBJ2-3; 13 nucleotides agree with TRBD2. Germline V gene sequence: CDR1 SGHDT, CDR2 YYEEEE. This CDR3 spans 18 amino acids. The V gene end was trimmed by 4 bases and the J gene end by 1 base; junction bases not matched to a gene: 9. The full variable domain, rest sourced from reference TRBV5-6 and TRBJ2-3, is DAGVTQSPTHLIKTRGQQVTLRCSPKSGHDTVSWYQQALGQGPQFIFQYYEEEERQRGNFPDRFSGHQFPNYSSELNVNALLLGDSALYLCASSTILAGGRGTDTQYFGPGTRLTVL.

This rearrangement joins TRBV5-1 to TRBJ2-7; possible D gene TRBD1, 6 bases. Germline CDR1 and CDR2: SGHRS and YFSETQ. The V end lost 0 bases, the J end lost 3 bases, and 7 bases lay between the germline ends. This CDR3 contains 13 residues. CDR3 in amino acids: CASSLGTDYEQYF. The CDR3 DNA is TGCGCCAGCAGCTTGGGGACAGACTACGAGCAGTACTTC.

The chain joins TRBV28 to TRBJ1-6, with TRBD1 identical over 7 bases. The germline gives CDR1 MDHEN, CDR2 SYDVKM. V was pared by 4 bases and J by 10 bases, with 7 bases of the junction left unmatched. This CDR3 comprises 14 residues. This CDR3 reads CASSSQGMGSPLHF. The CDR3 DNA follows: TGTGCCAGCAGTTCACAGGGGATGGGCTCACCCCTCCACTTT.